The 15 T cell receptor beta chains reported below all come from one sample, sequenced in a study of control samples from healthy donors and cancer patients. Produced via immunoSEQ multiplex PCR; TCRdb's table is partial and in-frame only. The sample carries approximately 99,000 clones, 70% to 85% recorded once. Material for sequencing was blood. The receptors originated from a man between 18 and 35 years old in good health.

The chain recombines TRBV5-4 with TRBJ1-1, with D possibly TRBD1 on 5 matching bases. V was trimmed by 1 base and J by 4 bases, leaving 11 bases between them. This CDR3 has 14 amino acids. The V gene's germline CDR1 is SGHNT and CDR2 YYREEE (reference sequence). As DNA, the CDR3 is TGTGCCAGCAGCTTGTCCGGGGGGAGCACTGAAGCTTTCTTT. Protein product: CASSLSGGSTEAFF.

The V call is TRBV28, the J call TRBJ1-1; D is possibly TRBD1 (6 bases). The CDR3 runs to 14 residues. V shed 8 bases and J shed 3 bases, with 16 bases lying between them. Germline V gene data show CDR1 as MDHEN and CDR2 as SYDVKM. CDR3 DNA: TGTGCCAGCCAATATTACAGGGTAGACACTGAAGCTTTCTTT. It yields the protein CASQYYRVDTEAFF.

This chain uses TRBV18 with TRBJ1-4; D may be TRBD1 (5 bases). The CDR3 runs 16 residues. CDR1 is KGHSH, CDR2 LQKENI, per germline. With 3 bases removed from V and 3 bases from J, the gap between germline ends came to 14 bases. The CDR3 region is CASSPLGAVSNEKLFF. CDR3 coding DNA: TGTGCCAGCTCACCGCTCGGGGCCGTATCTAATGAAAAACTGTTTTTT. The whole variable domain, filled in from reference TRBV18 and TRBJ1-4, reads NAGVMQNPRHLVRRRGQEARLRCSPMKGHSHVYWYRQLPEEGLKFMVYLQKENIIDESGMPKERFSAEFPKEGPSILRIQQVVRGDSAAYFCASSPLGAVSNEKLFFGSGTQLSVL.

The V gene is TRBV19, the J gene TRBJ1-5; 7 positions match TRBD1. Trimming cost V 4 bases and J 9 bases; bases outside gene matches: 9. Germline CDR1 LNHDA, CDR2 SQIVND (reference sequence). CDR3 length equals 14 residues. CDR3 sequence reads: CASSTQGPLAPQHF. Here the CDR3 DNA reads TGTGCCAGTAGTACACAGGGGCCCCTGGCGCCCCAGCATTTT.

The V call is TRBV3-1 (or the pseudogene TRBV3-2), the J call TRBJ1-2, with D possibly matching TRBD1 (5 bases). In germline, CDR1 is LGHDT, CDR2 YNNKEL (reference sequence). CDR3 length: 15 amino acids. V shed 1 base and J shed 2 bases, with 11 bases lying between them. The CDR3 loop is CASSQGPGTNYGYTF. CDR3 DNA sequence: TGTGCCAGCAGCCAAGGCCCAGGGACCAACTATGGCTACACCTTC.

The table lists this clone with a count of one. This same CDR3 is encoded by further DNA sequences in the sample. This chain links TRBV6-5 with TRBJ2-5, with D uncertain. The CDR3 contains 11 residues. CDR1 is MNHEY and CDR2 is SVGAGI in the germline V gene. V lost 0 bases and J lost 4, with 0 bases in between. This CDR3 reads CASSYSETQYF. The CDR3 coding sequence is TGTGCCAGCAGTTACTCAGAGACCCAGTACTTC.

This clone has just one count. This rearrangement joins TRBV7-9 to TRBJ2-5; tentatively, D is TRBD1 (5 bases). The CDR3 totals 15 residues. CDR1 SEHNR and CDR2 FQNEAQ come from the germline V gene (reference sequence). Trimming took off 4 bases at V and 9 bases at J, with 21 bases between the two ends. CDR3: CASSSDLDQGGPQYF. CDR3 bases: TGTGCCAGCAGCTCCGACTTAGACCAGGGCGGACCCCAGTACTTC.

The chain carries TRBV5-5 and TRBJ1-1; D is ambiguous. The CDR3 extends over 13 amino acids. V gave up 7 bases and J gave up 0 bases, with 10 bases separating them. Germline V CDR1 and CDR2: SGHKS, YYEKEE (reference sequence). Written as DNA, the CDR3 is TGTGCCAGCCGTGGGGATTTGAACACTGAAGCTTTCTTT. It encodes CASRGDLNTEAFF.

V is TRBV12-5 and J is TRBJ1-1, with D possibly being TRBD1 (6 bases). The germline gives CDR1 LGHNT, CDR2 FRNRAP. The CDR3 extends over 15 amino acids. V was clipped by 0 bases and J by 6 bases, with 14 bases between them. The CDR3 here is CASGLVLGRTAEAFF. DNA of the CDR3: TGTGCTAGTGGTTTGGTACTAGGTCGGACAGCTGAAGCTTTCTTT. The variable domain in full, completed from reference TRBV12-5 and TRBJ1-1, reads DARVTQTPRHKVTEMGQEVTMRCQPILGHNTVFWYRQTMMQGLELLAYFRNRAPLDDSGMPKDRFSAEMPDATLATLKIQPSEPRDSAVYFCASGLVLGRTAEAFFGQGTRLTVV.

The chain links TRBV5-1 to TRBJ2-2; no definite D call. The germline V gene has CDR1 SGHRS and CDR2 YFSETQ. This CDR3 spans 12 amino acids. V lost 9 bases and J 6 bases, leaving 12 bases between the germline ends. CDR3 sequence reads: CATSREAGELFF. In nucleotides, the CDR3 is TGCGCCACCTCCCGCGAGGCCGGGGAGCTGTTTTTT.

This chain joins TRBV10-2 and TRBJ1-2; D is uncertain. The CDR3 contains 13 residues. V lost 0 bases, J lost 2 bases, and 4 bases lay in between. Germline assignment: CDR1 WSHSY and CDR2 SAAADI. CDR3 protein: CASSESGNYGYTF. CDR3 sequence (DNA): TGCGCCAGCAGTGAGTCTGGGAACTATGGCTACACCTTC.

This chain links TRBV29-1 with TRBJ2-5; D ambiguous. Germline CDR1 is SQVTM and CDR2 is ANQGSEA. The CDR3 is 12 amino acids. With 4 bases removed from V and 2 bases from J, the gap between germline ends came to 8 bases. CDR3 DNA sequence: TGCAGCGTTGCTCCACTACAAGAGACCCAGTACTTC. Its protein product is CSVAPLQETQYF.

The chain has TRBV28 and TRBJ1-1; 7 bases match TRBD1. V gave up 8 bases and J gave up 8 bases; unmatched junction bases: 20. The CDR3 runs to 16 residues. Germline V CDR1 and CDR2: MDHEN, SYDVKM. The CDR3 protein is CASGYRDRDRFMEAFF. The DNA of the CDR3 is TGTGCCAGCGGGTACCGGGACAGAGATCGGTTTATGGAAGCTTTCTTT.

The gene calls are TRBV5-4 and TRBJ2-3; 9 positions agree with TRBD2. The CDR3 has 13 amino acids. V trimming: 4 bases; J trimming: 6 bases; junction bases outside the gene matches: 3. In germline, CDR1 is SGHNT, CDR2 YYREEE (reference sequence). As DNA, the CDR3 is TGTGCCAGCAGCATAACTAGCGGGGATACGCAGTATTTT. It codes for CASSITSGDTQYF. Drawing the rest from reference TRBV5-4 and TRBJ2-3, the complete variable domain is ETGVTQSPTHLIKTRGQQVTLRCSSQSGHNTVSWYQQALGQGPQFIFQYYREEENGRGNFPPRFSGLQFPNYSSELNVNALELDDSALYLCASSITSGDTQYFGPGTRLTVL.

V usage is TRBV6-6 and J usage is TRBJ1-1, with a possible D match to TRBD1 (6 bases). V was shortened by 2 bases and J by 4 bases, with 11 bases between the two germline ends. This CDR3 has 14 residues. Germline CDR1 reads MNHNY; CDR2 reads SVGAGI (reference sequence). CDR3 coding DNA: TGTGCCAGCAGTTACCCTACAGGGACCACTGAAGCTTTCTTT. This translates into CASSYPTGTTEAFF.